The 25 T cell receptor beta chains reported below all come from one sample, sequenced in a study of T cells after yellow fever vaccination. From the 5' RACE reads, TCRdb called clonotypes with MiXCR, one entry per CDR3 protein. The table lists just under 600,000 distinct CDR3 sequences, roughly 14% of them singletons. The sequencing used PBMCs, collected on the day of the yellow fever booster vaccination. The receptors derive from a man between 25 and 39 years old who received the YFV17D yellow fever vaccine.

The rearrangement links TRBV27 to TRBJ1-2, with TRBD1 matching over 7 bases. CDR1 is MNHEY and CDR2 is SMNVEV in the germline V gene (reference sequence). The CDR3 contains 13 residues. The V and J ends lost 6 bases and 8 bases, in that order; junction bases with no gene match: 9. Here the CDR3 reads CASSPEGAGGYTF. As DNA, the CDR3 is TGTGCCAGCAGCCCTGAGGGGGCAGGGGGCTACACCTTC.

This clonotype was counted many times. The CDR3 nucleotides are TGTGCCAGCAGCGCTTCCCTTAAAGAGACCCAGTACTTC. This sequence encodes CASSASLKETQYF. This chain links TRBV9 with TRBJ2-5, with unresolved D. This CDR3 contains 13 residues. V was cut by 3 bases and J by 3 bases, with 9 bases left in between. Germline loops: CDR1 SGDLS, CDR2 YYNGEE. Full variable domain (remainder filled in from reference TRBV9 and TRBJ2-5): DSGVTQTPKHLITATGQRVTLRCSPRSGDLSVYWYQQSLDQGLQFLIQYYNGEERAKGNILERFSAQQFPDLHSELNLSSLELGDSALYFCASSASLKETQYFGPGTRLLVL.

This chain joins TRBV20-1 and TRBJ2-1, with TRBD2 identical over 14 bases. There are 16 residues in the CDR3. Germline trimming cut 3 bases from V and 2 bases from J; bases unmatched to any gene: 3. Germline V gene data show CDR1 as DFQATT and CDR2 as SNEGSKA (reference sequence). Written as DNA, the CDR3 is TGCAGTGCTAGGGGACTAGCGGGAGAGACCTACAATGAGCAGTTCTTC. It yields the protein CSARGLAGETYNEQFF.

The J gene is TRBJ2-2, the V gene TRBV7-8; no clear D gene. V lost 5 bases and J 1 base, leaving 11 bases between the germline ends. Germline CDR1 SGHVS, CDR2 FQNEAQ. The CDR3 loop spans 15 amino acids. The CDR3 bases are TGTGCCAGCAGCCCCTCGTTGCTGAACACCGGGGAGCTGTTTTTT. Its protein product is CASSPSLLNTGELFF.

This clonotype was detected a few times. This sequence joins TRBV12-3 or TRBV12-4 and TRBJ2-2; D remains ambiguous. The V end lost 5 bases, the J end lost 3 bases, and 7 bases lay between the germline ends. The CDR3 sequence is 13 residues long. The CDR3 DNA reads TGTGCCAGCAGTCCCCAATACACCGGGGAGCTGTTTTTT. Translated, it gives CASSPQYTGELFF.

V and J are TRBV5-4 and TRBJ2-6, with a possible D match to TRBD1 (5 bases). The CDR3 runs 16 residues. Per germline, CDR1 SGHNT and CDR2 YYREEE (reference sequence). V lost 0 bases and J lost 3, with 10 bases in between. CDR3 coding DNA: TGTGCCAGCAGCTTGGACAGGTCCTTTGGGGCCAACGTCCTGACTTTC. Amino acid sequence: CASSLDRSFGANVLTF.

In this sample, this clonotype turned up many times. The rearrangement links TRBV11-2 to TRBJ1-5, with D tentatively TRBD1 (5 bases). Germline CDR1 SGHAT, CDR2 FQNNGV. CDR3 length: 14 amino acids. V lost 5 bases, J lost 3 bases, and 11 bases lay in between. DNA for the CDR3: TGTGCCAGCAGCGACGGACAATTCAATCAGCCCCAGCATTTT. Protein sequence: CASSDGQFNQPQHF.

This clonotype was seen more than once but under ten times. This chain joins TRBV10-3 and TRBJ1-5, with 8 bases fitting TRBD1. CDR1 and CDR2 from the germline V gene are ENHRY and SYGVKD. The J segment lost 9 bases and the V segment lost 0 bases, leaving 4 bases of the junction unmatched. This CDR3 comprises 14 residues. CDR3 DNA: TGTGCCATCAGTGAGTCCGCAGGGGGCCGGCCCCAGCATTTT. It encodes CAISESAGGRPQHF.

V is TRBV19 and J is TRBJ2-3, with 8 bases matching TRBD2. Trimming removed 4 bases from V and 2 bases from J; junction bases left unmatched: 8. The length of the CDR3 is 16 residues. CDR1 is LNHDA, CDR2 SQIVND, per germline (reference sequence). This chain's CDR3 is CASSKRVAGFTDTQYF. The CDR3 DNA sequence: TGTGCCAGTAGTAAACGAGTAGCGGGGTTCACAGATACGCAGTATTTT.

The chain employs TRBV20-1 and TRBJ2-3; D is tentatively TRBD1 or TRBD2 (6 bases each). Trimming pared 3 bases from V and 1 base from J, leaving 11 bases between. Germline CDR1 and CDR2: DFQATT and SNEGSKA (reference sequence). There are 14 residues in the CDR3. The chain's CDR3 is CSASSGAGTDTQYF. In DNA, the CDR3 is TGCAGTGCTAGTTCGGGGGCTGGCACAGATACGCAGTATTTT.

V gene TRBV28 combines with J gene TRBJ1-5, with unresolved D. The V and J ends lost 8 bases and 4 bases respectively, with 9 bases between them. The CDR3 has 12 amino acids. CDR1 and CDR2 (germline): MDHEN, SYDVKM. The CDR3 nucleotides read TGTGCCAGCTACGCCTCAAATCAGCCCCAGCATTTT. It encodes CASYASNQPQHF.

This chain joins TRBV7-2 and TRBJ2-3; tentative D call: TRBD1 (5 bases). V lost 0 bases and J 5 bases, leaving 15 bases between the germline ends. CDR1 is SGHTA, CDR2 FQGNSA, per germline. This CDR3 region has 16 residues. In nucleotides, the CDR3 is TGTGCCAGCAGCTTAGCTTCGGGCCTGGGGCTAGATACGCAGTATTTT. It translates to CASSLASGLGLDTQYF. The whole variable domain, remainder taken from reference TRBV7-2 and TRBJ2-3, is GAGVSQSPSNKVTEKGKDVELRCDPISGHTALYWYRQSLGQGLEFLIYFQGNSAPDKSGLPSDRFSAERTGGSVSTLTIQRTQQEDSAVYLCASSLASGLGLDTQYFGPGTRLTVL.

The chain recombines TRBV7-2 with TRBJ2-1; 7 bases are a match to TRBD1. This CDR3 region has 14 residues. Per germline, CDR1 SGHTA and CDR2 FQGNSA. V was clipped by 0 bases and J by 6 bases; unmatched bases: 2. CDR3 residues: CASSLATGVNEQFF. In DNA, the CDR3 is TGTGCCAGCAGCTTAGCAACAGGGGTCAATGAGCAGTTCTTC.

The chain recombines TRBV20-1 with TRBJ2-1, with a possible D match to TRBD1 (5 bases). Germline CDR1 and CDR2: DFQATT and SNEGSKA (reference sequence). V was clipped by 3 bases and J by 6 bases, with 12 bases between them. The CDR3 is made up of 13 amino acids. The CDR3 is CSARGPMGNEQFF. CDR3 bases: TGCAGTGCTAGGGGGCCGATGGGCAATGAGCAGTTCTTC.

The sample holds a few counts of this clonotype. The chain couples TRBV20-1 to TRBJ2-3; no firm D call. The CDR3 is 13 amino acids. V shed 1 base and J shed 2 bases, with 7 bases lying between them. The V gene's germline CDR1 is DFQATT and CDR2 SNEGSKA (reference sequence). In nucleotides, the CDR3 is TGCAGTGCTAGAGCCAGCCTCACAGATACGCAGTATTTT. Amino acids: CSARASLTDTQYF.

This clonotype appeared a few times. The chain combines TRBV7-2 with TRBJ2-7; the D is unclear. V was cut by 1 base and J by 2 bases, with 9 bases left in between. Germline V gene sequence: CDR1 SGHTA, CDR2 FQGNSA. This CDR3 comprises 14 residues. The CDR3 DNA reads as TGTGCCAGCAGCTTAGAAGGTAGGGCCTACGAGCAGTACTTC. As protein: CASSLEGRAYEQYF.

The CDR3 nucleotides read TGTGCCAGCAGCAAGACCCGGGACTCCATCTATGGCTACACCTTC. Translated: CASSKTRDSIYGYTF. J is TRBJ1-2 and V is TRBV9, with D possibly TRBD1 on 5 matching bases. V was cut by 4 bases and J by 4 bases, with 17 bases left in between. In germline, CDR1 is SGDLS, CDR2 YYNGEE. The CDR3 sequence is 15 residues long.

This clonotype was picked up a small number of times. V gene TRBV6-5 combines with J gene TRBJ2-7; D is unresolved. Deletions cut 2 bases from V and 4 bases from J, with 9 bases between. The V gene's germline CDR1 is MNHEY and CDR2 SVGAGI. The CDR3 loop spans 13 amino acids. Here the CDR3 reads CASSYGRRYEQYF. Here the CDR3 DNA reads TGTGCCAGCAGTTACGGCAGAAGATACGAGCAGTACTTC.

The chain couples TRBV12-3 or TRBV12-4 to TRBJ2-2, with D possibly TRBD2 on 6 matching bases. The CDR3 totals 12 residues. The V gene lost 5 bases and the J gene lost 14 bases, with 15 bases spanning the gap. The CDR3 DNA is TGTGCCAGCAGTCCCGGGACTGGGGGACTGTTTTTT. As protein: CASSPGTGGLFF.

The genes are TRBV7-2 and TRBJ1-2; D gene uncertain. The CDR3 contains 16 residues. Between the trimmed V and J ends, which lost 5 bases and 4 bases, there was a span of 20 bases. CDR1 and CDR2 (germline): SGHTA, FQGNSA. CDR3 DNA sequence: TGTGCCAGCAGCCTAAACGCCGTCAGGTCGGGCTATGGCTACACCTTC. Translated, it gives CASSLNAVRSGYGYTF.

V and J are TRBV11-2 and TRBJ1-2; no clear D. Germline V lookup: CDR1 SGHAT, CDR2 FQNNGV. This CDR3 is 14 amino acids long. V lost 4 bases and J lost 9, with 18 bases in between. This CDR3 is CASSYPRFPLSYTF. Here the CDR3 DNA reads TGTGCCAGCAGCTATCCCCGCTTCCCCCTAAGCTACACCTTC.

This sequence joins TRBV20-1 and TRBJ2-7; 11 nucleotides line up with TRBD1. Germline CDR1 and CDR2: DFQATT and SNEGSKA (reference sequence). CDR3 size: 15 residues. V dropped 4 bases and J dropped 7; count of bases not matched to a gene: 12. CDR3 sequence: CSANPRDRGSGEQYF. DNA for the CDR3: TGCAGTGCTAACCCCCGGGACAGGGGGAGTGGGGAGCAGTACTTC.

The CDR3 DNA reads as TGTGCCAGCAGCTTAGCGACAGGTCTTGAGCAGTTCTTC. Translation: CASSLATGLEQFF. The rearrangement uses TRBV7-2 and TRBJ2-1; D possibly corresponds to TRBD1 (6 bases). The CDR3 length is 13 residues. V was clipped by 0 bases and J by 9 bases, with 9 bases between them. Germline V gene sequence: CDR1 SGHTA, CDR2 FQGNSA.

V gene TRBV28 combines with J gene TRBJ1-5, with D perhaps TRBD1 (5 bases). There are 15 residues in the CDR3. Germline values: CDR1 MDHEN, CDR2 SYDVKM. Deletions cut 2 bases from V and 11 bases from J, with 19 bases between. The DNA for the CDR3 is TGTGCCAGCAGTTTAGGGGGGTCTAGGTCGCCAGCCCAGCATTTT. Amino acid sequence: CASSLGGSRSPAQHF.

This chain connects TRBV18 to TRBJ2-7; D is possibly TRBD2 (5 bases). Trimming took 2 bases from V and 7 from J, leaving 15 bases between them. Germline V lookup: CDR1 KGHSH, CDR2 LQKENI. This CDR3 has 14 residues. CDR3 region: CASSPTRNSAEQYF. The DNA of the CDR3 is TGTGCCAGCTCACCAACTAGAAACTCCGCGGAGCAGTACTTC.